The text below deals with one T cell receptor beta chain. It has no known antigen specificity. No base-level quality is on record; no much larger clone is a single base apart. The data were taken from a study of cytomegalovirus exposure and HLA in healthy donors (TCRdb year 2017). For the study in its entirety: In an earlier analysis of fewer than 750 of the donors, 276 Gb of sequence data and approximately 120 million unique TCR beta sequences from 150 million to 200 million T cells were reported. About 330 gigabases of sequencing data and around 85 million unique TCR sequences made up an early release that covered approximately 650 HLA-typed donors. Among the roughly 400 genotyped donors, around 81% belonged to the genetic ancestry cluster associated with self-reported Caucasian donors. The aim of the study was to test whether cataloging public T cell receptors could identify signatures of past pathogen exposure. The study profiled the T cell repertoires of about 640 subjects by immunosequencing and related them to cytomegalovirus serostatus. Besides the first cohort of around 700 subjects, a separate validation cohort made up of roughly 120 different subjects was used. High-throughput TCR immunosequencing, statistical association of individual TCRs with disease status, and machine learning were combined to predict cytomegalovirus infection status. A later analysis re-analyzed previously published TCR beta repertoires from several hundred donors and added high-resolution HLA genotyping to study TCR occurrence patterns. Rather than drawing on any new phenotypic data, the later analysis identified candidate immune exposures from TCR beta sequences and the way those sequences occurred across donors. An earlier analysis of 587 of the donors used high-throughput TCR beta sequencing to judge whether each TCR beta V gene segment behaved as functional or pseudogenic. Donor age, sex, ethnicity and CMV serostatus were compiled together with the repertoire data. A later genetic analysis used genome-wide SNP genotypes for about 65% of the 666 donors, treating that subset as a discovery cohort. All discovery cohort repertoires had been generated on a single sequencing platform. HLA typing covered class I and class II loci at four-digit resolution. The number of donors typed differed by locus, with 629-630 for A, B, C, DRB1 and DQB1, around 560 for DQA1, over 600 for DPA1, and around 460 for DPB1. Several DR-DQ haplotypes were handled as single units for association and clustering, since linkage in the cohort was strong. Across approximately 400 genotyped donors of the cohort, an average of 235,054 unique TCR beta nucleotide sequences per donor were sequenced, and roughly a sixth of those sequences were non-productive. Results and caveats for the whole study, not just this receptor: A later analysis reported that several top co-occurrence clusters appeared linked to parvovirus B19, influenza, CMV and Epstein-Barr virus. Roughly uniform sequencing depth across donors was assumed in presence/absence analyses, although this assumption may not hold. Seventeen rarely observed V segments, including chromosome 9 orphons, were excluded from the earlier analysis of about 600 of the donors because counts were too low. In a later genetic analysis, fewer N-insertions in productive TCRs were reported among donors in an Asian-associated ancestry cluster than the approximately 630-donor mean. According to a later analysis, TCR association rates differed among HLA loci, with DRB1 alleles showing the most associated TCRs and HLA-C alleles showing the fewest. The sequencing pipeline was judged likely to have produced a cluster of highly shared sequence variants as a technical artifact. According to a later analysis, most CMV-associated TCR beta chains appeared to be HLA-restricted, and the HLA associations seemed to be driven largely by CMV exposure. Linkage disequilibrium might explain the correlated functional status among segregating V segments, but an unknown experimental factor could not be ruled out. The classifier was reported to diagnose cytomegalovirus status with high specificity and sensitivity in both the original and validation cohorts. For the cohort, immune exposure information was limited to CMV serostatus. It was suggested by the authors that the approach could potentially be generalized to other disease states and immunological phenotypes. A later analysis associated 15,000 to 20,000 TCR beta sequences with specific HLA alleles at a false discovery rate of 0.05. Most TCR sequences were observed very rarely across donors, whereas some public TCRs were present in many individuals. Because HLA typing was missing for some donors at each locus, association tests included only the typed subset. The cohort was sequenced for TCR beta chains only, and without alpha or paired-chain data the features that could be detected were limited. A few of the identified cytomegalovirus-associated TCR beta chains were confirmed in vitro to be specific for cytomegalovirus antigens. A later analysis found that HLA-associated TCR beta chains were more clonally expanded and had lower generation probabilities than equally common non-associated chains. V-gene and J-gene trimming of TCR beta chains was associated with a missense DCLRE1C variant in a later genetic analysis, and the association was replicated in an independent cohort. A total of 150 to 200 TCR beta chains were listed by the study as associated with cytomegalovirus. Because the 87-base-pair reads could not distinguish some IMGT-functional V segments, including TRBV6-2 and TRBV6-3, those segments were excluded. Broadly in line with IMGT annotations, most TCR beta V segments showed up in productive rearrangements about 87% or about 30% of the time in an earlier analysis of several hundred of the donors. When HLA alleles, especially DR and DQ, strongly co-occurred, attributing TCR associations to individual alleles was difficult. A further reported finding was that TCR beta sequences accurately predicted the HLA-A and HLA-B alleles for most subjects in the first cohort.

In total, around 600 healthy bone marrow donors made up the cohort. At the time of sampling, every cohort member was nominally healthy, though immune exposures that went unrecorded were likely present. The donor tested CMV seropositive and was one of the 289 seropositive cohort members. A peripheral blood sample was provided by each donor, and peripheral blood mononuclear cells were used for TCR beta sequencing. The Qiagen DNeasy Blood Extraction Kit was used to extract genomic DNA from the blood cell samples. Library preparation used the immunoSEQ multiplex PCR assay. For the multiplex PCR, a mixture combining 60 forward primers for TCR Vbeta segments and 13 reverse primers for TCR Jbeta segments was used. A multiplex PCR assay on genomic DNA amplified the CDR3 region of rearranged TCR beta genes. On the Illumina HiSeq System, the amplified TCR beta libraries were sequenced as 87-base-pair reads. The original pipeline was this. In a later analysis, approximately 74 million unique TCR beta chains were counted across the roughly 610 repertoires, and roughly 11 million of these chains were shared by at least two donors. To remove PCR and sequencing errors, raw reads were error-corrected and collapsed into unique sequences using a nearest-neighbor algorithm that merged closely related sequences. V, D and J gene segments were assigned by aligning CDR3 sequences to IMGT reference sequences. For a sequence to be retained, at least a six-nucleotide match to both a V gene segment and a J gene segment was required. A rearrangement was called productive if the CDR3 had no stop codons and remained in frame with V and J, and every other rearrangement was called non-productive. Following IMGT convention, CDR3 was defined as the stretch from the second conserved V-encoded cysteine to the conserved J-encoded phenylalanine. The earlier analysis of approximately 590 of the donors excluded any sequence lacking an unambiguous match to a single V gene segment. An earlier analysis of approximately 590 of the donors called V segments functional above 56.7% productive rearrangements and segregating when the between-donor standard deviation exceeded 5%. A statistical classification framework was developed to diagnose cytomegalovirus status using the catalog of TCR beta chain sequences. In a later analysis, TCR nucleotide sequences were compared against IMGT/GENE-DB human TR gene sequences so that V and J genes could be assigned. In a later analysis, CDR3 sequences and most-parsimonious VDJ recombination scenarios were assigned using the TCRdist pipeline. In a later analysis, each TCR beta chain was defined by its CDR3 amino acid sequence together with its V-gene family, and reads lacking a unique V-gene family were excluded. A later analysis removed 500 to 650 highly shared, low-generation-probability nucleotide sequences to deal with suspected cross-contamination and a sequencing artifact. A later analysis calculated a clonal expansion index for each public chain from normalized within-repertoire ranks of inferred template counts. In a later analysis, generation probabilities were computed using a VDJ recombination model fitted to out-of-frame rearrangements, and the results were checked against IGoR. Hypergeometric tests were used in a later analysis to score TCR-TCR, TCR-HLA and TCR-CMV co-occurrence, with a repertoire-size bias correction applied to the TCR pairs. False discovery rates were estimated in a later analysis by permuting HLA or CMV assignments 20 times. A later analysis grouped co-occurring TCRs with DBSCAN, adding TCRdist sequence similarity when clustering within HLA-allele-positive subsets. For co-occurrence clustering, repertoires with fewer than 30,000 or more than 120,000 public chains were excluded, along with roughly five repertoires with anomalous nucleotide sharing. Sourced from immuneACCESS, this table was stored by TCRdb with only in-frame sequences that have V and J called. A share of the clones is absent; for the studies checked, an unresolved V gene accounts for under half, and the remainder has no known explanation. From that table come the V and J calls and clone size; the DNA was used to work out D and trimming. The table for this sample lists roughly 120,000 clones; about three quarters of them were counted only once. The biggest ten clones account for about 3.2% of the sample.

The CDR3 numbers 15 residues from cysteine through phenylalanine. Only CDR3 DNA remains: 45 bases, in frame from the first base. CDR1 and CDR2 are drawn from the germline V gene: SGHRS, YFSETQ. Trimming takes 3 bases off V and 7 bases off J; junction bases not matched to a gene: 11. This sequence was found in a woman aged 55-75 years in good health and CMV-seropositive. Sequencing used PBMCs. The chain uses TRBV5-1 and TRBJ2-7, with 9 middle bases fitting TRBD2. The CDR3 region: CASSSRGAGGQEQYF. DNA sequence: TGCGCCAGCAGCTCCCGGGGAGCGGGAGGCCAAGAGCAGTACTTC.